What follows are 29 T cell receptor beta chains derived from one specimen sequenced in a study of cytomegalovirus exposure and HLA in healthy donors. Amplification used 60 Vbeta primers and 13 Jbeta primers. Data came from immunoSEQ multiplex PCR; TCRdb stores just in-frame clones and leaves some out. The table records about 160,000 clones, around 78% of them present only once. Sequenced input: PBMCs. These receptors originate from a woman aged 35 to 49 in good health and CMV-seropositive.

This clone has a single count. The chain employs TRBV7-9 and TRBJ2-3; D is possibly TRBD2 (6 bases). CDR1 SEHNR and CDR2 FQNEAQ come from the germline V gene (reference sequence). With 5 bases removed from V and 2 bases from J, the gap between germline ends came to 14 bases. CDR3 size: 15 residues. CDR3 in amino acids: CASSPWGGDTDTQYF. As DNA, the CDR3 is TGTGCCAGCAGCCCCTGGGGCGGGGACACAGATACGCAGTATTTT.

V is TRBV4-1 and J is TRBJ2-2; TRBD2 matches at 7 bases. Germline CDR1 is MGHRA and CDR2 is YSYEKL. CDR3 length: 16 residues. The J segment lost 6 bases and the V segment lost 1 base, leaving 8 bases of the junction unmatched. In DNA form, the CDR3 reads TGCGCCAGCAGCCAAGTAGAGGGGAGGGTAGCCGGGGAGCTGTTTTTT. This gives the protein CASSQVEGRVAGELFF.

The J gene is TRBJ2-7, the V gene TRBV6-1; D possibly corresponds to TRBD1 (7 bases). Germline CDR1 and CDR2: MNHNS and SASEGT. Between the trimmed V and J ends, which lost 6 bases and 6 bases, there was a span of 18 bases. The CDR3 consists of 14 residues. CDR3 DNA: TGTGCCAGCAGCAAATACCAGGGGGGCAGCGAGCAGTACTTC. The encoded protein is CASSKYQGGSEQYF.

The chain has TRBV11-2 and TRBJ2-1, with a tentative D call TRBD2 (6 bases). The CDR3 contains 14 residues. Germline V gene lookup returns CDR1 SGHAT and CDR2 FQNNGV. V lost 5 bases, J lost 7 bases, and 15 bases lay in between. In nucleotides, the CDR3 is TGTGCCAGCAGCCCCAGACTAGACGAAAATGAGCAGTTCTTC. Its protein product is CASSPRLDENEQFF.

This clone was seen more than once but under ten times. V usage is TRBV5-1 and J usage is TRBJ2-2; TRBD1 matches at 9 bases. V trimming: 1 base; J trimming: 0 bases; junction bases outside the gene matches: 10. The CDR3 consists of 19 residues. Looked up from germline, CDR1 is SGHRS and CDR2 is YFSETQ. CDR3 DNA sequence: TGCGCCAGCAGCTTGTCTTCCCTACAGGGGGCCACGAACACCGGGGAGCTGTTTTTT. This gives the protein CASSLSSLQGATNTGELFF. Combining the CDR3 with reference TRBV5-1 and TRBJ2-2 gives the whole variable domain KAGVTQTPRYLIKTRGQQVTLSCSPISGHRSVSWYQQTPGQGLQFLFEYFSETQRNKGNFPGRFSGRQFSNSRSEMNVSTLELGDSALYLCASSLSSLQGATNTGELFFGEGSRLTVL.

The chain recombines TRBV9 with TRBJ1-6; 8 positions match TRBD1. The V gene's germline CDR1 is SGDLS and CDR2 YYNGEE. Trimming at V came to 2 bases and at J to 7 bases, leaving 5 bases not matched to a gene. The CDR3 sequence is 15 residues long. The DNA of the CDR3 is TGTGCCAGCAGCGTCGAAAACAGGGGGAATTCACCCCTCCACTTT. Its protein product is CASSVENRGNSPLHF.

In this sample, this clone turned up once. This sequence joins TRBV5-1 and TRBJ2-1; D perhaps matches TRBD2 (5 bases). V was pared by 2 bases and J by 1 base, with 7 bases between. This CDR3 has 14 amino acids. CDR1 and CDR2 (germline): SGHRS, YFSETQ. Written as DNA, the CDR3 is TGCGCCAGCAGCTTTCGGGAATCCTACAATGAGCAGTTCTTC. Translating gives CASSFRESYNEQFF.

The chain carries TRBV4-2 and TRBJ2-3, with 8 positions matching TRBD1. In germline, CDR1 is LGHNA, CDR2 YNFKEQ. Germline trimming cut 0 bases from V and 1 base from J; bases unmatched to any gene: 6. The CDR3 is 17 residues long. CDR3 DNA: TGTGCCAGCAGCCAAGATCAGGGGGCGATCGGCACAGATACGCAGTATTTT. It encodes CASSQDQGAIGTDTQYF.

The V call is TRBV5-1, the J call TRBJ2-1, with 10 bases fitting TRBD2. This CDR3 is 17 amino acids long. The germline CDR1 and CDR2 sequences are SGHRS and YFSETQ. Unmatched junction bases numbered 11, after V lost 1 base and J lost 7 bases. The CDR3 sequence: CASSLFESGGAWNEQFF. DNA of the CDR3: TGCGCCAGCAGCTTGTTTGAGAGCGGGGGGGCGTGGAATGAGCAGTTCTTC.

The CDR3 nucleotides read TGTGCCAGCAGGGACAGTCACACCGGGGAGCTGTTTTTT. Amino acid sequence: CASRDSHTGELFF. The rearrangement links TRBV5-8 to TRBJ2-2; D is possibly TRBD1 (6 bases). CDR3 length equals 13 residues. Trimming left V 5 bases short and J 3 bases short, with 8 bases between. In germline, CDR1 is SGHTS, CDR2 YDEGEE.

This rearrangement joins TRBV6-1 to TRBJ2-1, with 10 bases lining up with TRBD2. Germline V gives CDR1 MNHNS, CDR2 SASEGT. CDR3 length equals 14 residues. With 7 bases clipped from V and 5 bases from J, the junction kept 5 bases outside the gene matches. This CDR3 is CASTLAGGNNEQFF. For the CDR3, the DNA is TGTGCCAGCACATTAGCGGGGGGTAACAATGAGCAGTTCTTC.

On this clone: Other DNA sequences in this sample translate to the same CDR3. V usage is TRBV5-4 and J usage is TRBJ2-7, with a possible D match to TRBD1 (5 bases). Germline CDR1 SGHNT, CDR2 YYREEE (reference sequence). V was clipped by 0 bases and J by 2 bases, with 9 bases between them. The CDR3 is 14 residues long. This chain's CDR3 is CASSLGQGAYEQYF. The CDR3 DNA reads TGTGCCAGCAGCTTGGGGCAGGGCGCCTACGAGCAGTACTTC.

Worth noting for this clone: The junction departs from germline at one end; a sequencing error may be responsible. J is TRBJ2-6 and V is TRBV29-1, with D maybe TRBD2 (6 bases). The CDR3 sequence is 13 residues long. Germline loops: CDR1 SQVTM, CDR2 ANQGSEA. CDR3: CSVAGTGANGLTF. The CDR3 DNA reads TGCAGCGTTGCAGGGACTGGGGCCAACGGCCTGACTTTC.

Comments on this clone: A junction boundary mismatches the germline segment, possibly from a read error. Other nucleotide sequences in the sample specify the same CDR3. The rearrangement joins TRBV11-2 to TRBJ2-7, with 7 bases that match TRBD1. The CDR3 is made up of 15 amino acids. Germline V lookup: CDR1 SGHAT, CDR2 FQNNGV. The DNA for the CDR3 is TGTGCCAGCAGCCTGGACAGGACCTACTCCTATGAGCAGTACTTC. Its translation: CASSLDRTYSYEQYF.

CDR3 residues: CASSLAVNEQYF. In nucleotides, the CDR3 is TGTGCCAGCAGCTTGGCAGTCAACGAGCAGTACTTC. The genes are TRBV5-6 and TRBJ2-7; D call uncertain. The CDR3 is 12 amino acids. Germline V gene lookup returns CDR1 SGHDT and CDR2 YYEEEE. The V end lost 0 bases, the J end lost 5 bases, and 6 bases lay between the germline ends.

The genes are TRBV12-5 and TRBJ2-7; weak D call: TRBD1 (6 bases). Germline assignment: CDR1 LGHNT and CDR2 FRNRAP. Trimming pared 1 base from V and 6 bases from J, leaving 13 bases between. The CDR3 contains 14 residues. The DNA for the CDR3 is TGTGCTAGTGGTTTGGACACCGCAGGGGTCGAGCAGTACTTC. Amino acids: CASGLDTAGVEQYF.

The rearrangement links TRBV11-3 to TRBJ2-2; 9 bases fit TRBD2. Looked up from germline, CDR1 is SGHNT and CDR2 is YENEEA. Trimming took 4 bases from V and 6 from J; bases not matched to a gene: 3. This CDR3 has 14 residues. DNA for the CDR3: TGTGCCAGCAGCTCCACTAGCGGGTCCGGGGAGCTGTTTTTT. Translation: CASSSTSGSGELFF.

The chain recombines TRBV11-1 with TRBJ2-7; the match to TRBD1 covers 11 bases. Trimming at V came to 5 bases and at J to 3 bases, leaving 12 bases not matched to a gene. Germline CDR1 and CDR2: SGHAT and FQDESV (reference sequence). The CDR3 is 17 residues long. The CDR3 region is CASSVTMPGQGVYEQYF. The DNA of the CDR3 is TGTGCCAGCAGCGTTACTATGCCGGGACAGGGGGTCTACGAGCAGTACTTC.

Points on this clone: A junction boundary mismatches the germline segment, possibly from a read error. The same CDR3 can be traced to other DNA sequences in this sample. The chain employs TRBV4-2 and TRBJ1-2, with 8 bases aligning to TRBD1. The CDR3 covers 16 residues. CDR1 LGHNA and CDR2 YNFKEQ come from the germline V gene. The CDR3 DNA follows: TGTGCCAGTAGCCAAGAACGGTCAGGGGGCGCAAATGGCTACACCTTC. Protein product: CASSQERSGGANGYTF.

The chain joins TRBV9 to TRBJ2-1, with D uncertain. CDR1 and CDR2 (germline): SGDLS, YYNGEE. V was clipped by 2 bases and J by 6 bases, with 12 bases between them. The CDR3 runs to 14 residues. In nucleotides, the CDR3 is TGTGCCAGCAGCGTTGCCGTCAGAGGCAATGAGCAGTTCTTC. This encodes CASSVAVRGNEQFF.

The V and J genes are TRBV7-9 and TRBJ2-5; 8 bases are a match to TRBD1. The V segment lost 3 bases and the J segment 5 bases; nucleotides outside the gene matches: 8. Germline lookup yields CDR1 SEHNR and CDR2 FQNEAQ (reference sequence). The length of the CDR3 is 15 residues. In DNA, the CDR3 is TGTGCCAGCAGCTTGAGACAGGGGTTGGGGGAGACCCAGTACTTC. This codes for CASSLRQGLGETQYF.

The chain joins TRBV4-1 to TRBJ2-7, with D perhaps matching TRBD2 (5 bases). Per the germline V gene, CDR1 is MGHRA and CDR2 is YSYEKL. This CDR3 region has 13 residues. The V and J ends lost 0 bases and 2 bases respectively, with 5 bases between them. CDR3 sequence: CASSQELAYEQYF. The CDR3 DNA reads TGCGCCAGCAGCCAAGAACTAGCCTACGAGCAGTACTTC.

The chain carries TRBV9 and TRBJ1-4; a weak D match, TRBD1 (6 bases). CDR3 length: 14 amino acids. The V end was cut by 0 bases, the J end by 7 bases, with 10 bases between. Per the germline V gene, CDR1 is SGDLS and CDR2 is YYNGEE. The CDR3 DNA is TGTGCCAGCAGCGTAGGAGTAGGGGGTGAAAAACTGTTTTTT. It codes for CASSVGVGGEKLFF.

This clone was found a few times. This sequence joins TRBV7-3 and TRBJ2-7; 12 bases are a match to TRBD1. Germline CDR1 is SGHTA and CDR2 is FQGTGA. The length of the CDR3 is 15 residues. J lost 2 bases, V lost 5 bases, and 4 bases had no gene match. This CDR3 reads CASSVGTGGPYEQYF. The DNA for the CDR3 is TGTGCCAGCAGCGTCGGGACAGGGGGCCCCTACGAGCAGTACTTC.

The rearrangement links TRBV28 to TRBJ2-3; 8 bases are shared with TRBD2. Per the germline V gene, CDR1 is MDHEN and CDR2 is SYDVKM. The CDR3 consists of 16 residues. The V and J ends lost 7 bases and 5 bases, in that order; junction bases with no gene match: 14. The CDR3 DNA sequence: TGTGCCAGCAACCTCGGGACTCCGGGGGGGAAAGATACGCAGTATTTT. It specifies CASNLGTPGGKDTQYF.

The chain links TRBV7-3 to TRBJ2-5; TRBD2 aligns across 7 bases. J lost 7 bases, V lost 6 bases, and 8 bases had no gene match. The CDR3 runs to 13 residues. Germline V CDR1 and CDR2: SGHTA, FQGTGA. CDR3 nucleotides: TGTGCCAGCAGTCCTAGCGGTTCAGGGACCCAGTACTTC. It encodes CASSPSGSGTQYF.

The chain uses TRBV11-2 and TRBJ2-2; TRBD2 agrees at 9 bases. The CDR3 runs to 14 residues. CDR1 and CDR2 (germline): SGHAT, FQNNGV. J was trimmed by 7 bases and V by 8 bases; bases with no gene match: 8. CDR3 in DNA: TGTGCCAGCGGGATAGCGGGGGTAGGCGGGGAGCTGTTTTTT. It specifies CASGIAGVGGELFF.

A single count supports this clone. J is TRBJ1-2 and V is TRBV5-4; 7 positions match TRBD1. The V gene's germline CDR1 is SGHNT and CDR2 YYREEE (reference sequence). The CDR3 has 15 amino acids. V lost 1 base and J lost 4; bases outside the gene matches: 7. The CDR3 loop reads CASSLFGQEVYGYTF. In DNA, the CDR3 is TGTGCCAGCAGCTTGTTTGGACAGGAGGTCTATGGCTACACCTTC.

CDR3 bases: TGTGCCAGCAGCTTAGGCTCAGGGTCTGTCAACTATGGCTACACCTTC. Residues: CASSLGSGSVNYGYTF. The chain carries TRBV7-8 and TRBJ1-2, with a tentative D call TRBD1 (5 bases). This CDR3 comprises 16 residues. The germline V and J ends were trimmed by 1 base and 2 bases, with 14 bases remaining between them. Germline CDR1 is SGHVS and CDR2 is FQNEAQ. Full variable domain (missing parts from reference TRBV7-8 and TRBJ1-2): GAGVSQSPRYKVAKRGQDVALRCDPISGHVSLFWYQQALGQGPEFLTYFQNEAQLDKSGLPSDRFFAERPEGSVSTLKIQRTQQEDSAVYLCASSLGSGSVNYGYTFGSGTRLTVV.